Described below is a single T cell receptor beta chain sequence and its context. Its target is not known. The data were obtained in a study of metastatic and nonmetastatic thyroid tumors. Study findings and constraints: Reported TCR beta diversity, measured in blood and tumor, was significantly higher for malignant thyroid tumors than for benign nodules.

Germline V gene sequence: CDR1 SGHKS, CDR2 YYEKEE (reference sequence). The CDR3 length is 14 residues. The ends were cut back, 4 bases at V and 9 bases at J, with 17 bases in the middle. No patient had received any treatment before thyroid surgery. The authors' processing: In papillary thyroid cancer, a distant-metastasis classifier was built using CDR3 differences across clinicopathological groups. TCRdb re-clonotyped the PCR reads through MiXCR. These V and J calls derive from TCRdb rather than the authors' analysis. The table shows about 16,000 clones, with 30% to 35% occurring only once. The gene calls are TRBV5-5 and TRBJ2-1, with D possibly matching TRBD2 (6 bases). Material for sequencing was blood. The TCR comes from a female donor with papillary thyroid cancer or a benign thyroid nodule (not recorded which). Some clones in this sample may be carry-over from other donors' samples. CDR3 nucleotides: TGTGCCAGCAGCGACCCGACGGGGGAACGTGAGCAGTTCTTC. Its protein is CASSDPTGEREQFF.